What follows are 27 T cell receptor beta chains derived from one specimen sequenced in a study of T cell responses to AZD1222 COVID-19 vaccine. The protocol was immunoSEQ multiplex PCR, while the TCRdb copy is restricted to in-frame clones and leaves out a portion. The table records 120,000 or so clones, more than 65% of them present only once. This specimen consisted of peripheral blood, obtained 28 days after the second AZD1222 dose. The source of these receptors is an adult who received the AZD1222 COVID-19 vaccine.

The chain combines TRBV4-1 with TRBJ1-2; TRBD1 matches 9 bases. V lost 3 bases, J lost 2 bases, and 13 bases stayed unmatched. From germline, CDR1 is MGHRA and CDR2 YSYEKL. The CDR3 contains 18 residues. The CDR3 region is CASSQILSRDRENYGYTF. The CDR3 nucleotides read TGCGCCAGCAGCCAGATCCTTTCCCGGGACAGGGAAAACTATGGCTACACCTTC.

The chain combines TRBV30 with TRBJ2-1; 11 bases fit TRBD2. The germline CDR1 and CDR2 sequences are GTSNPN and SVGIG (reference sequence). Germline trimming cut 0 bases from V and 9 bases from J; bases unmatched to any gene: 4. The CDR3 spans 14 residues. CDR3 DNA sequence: TGTGCCTGGAGTGTAACTAGCGGGGGAAGTGAGCAGTTCTTC. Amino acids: CAWSVTSGGSEQFF.

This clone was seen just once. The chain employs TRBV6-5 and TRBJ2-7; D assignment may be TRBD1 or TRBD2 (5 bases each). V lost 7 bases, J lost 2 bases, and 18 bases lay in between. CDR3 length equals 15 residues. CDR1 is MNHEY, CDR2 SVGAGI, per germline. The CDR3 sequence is CASNTPGPGPYEQYF. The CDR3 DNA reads TGTGCCAGCAACACTCCGGGACCAGGGCCCTACGAGCAGTACTTC.

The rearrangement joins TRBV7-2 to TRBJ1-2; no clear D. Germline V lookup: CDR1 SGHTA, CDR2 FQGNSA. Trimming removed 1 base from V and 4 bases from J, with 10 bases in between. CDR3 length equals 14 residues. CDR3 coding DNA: TGTGCCAGCAGCTTAGGAAACAACTTCTATGGCTACACCTTC. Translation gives CASSLGNNFYGYTF.

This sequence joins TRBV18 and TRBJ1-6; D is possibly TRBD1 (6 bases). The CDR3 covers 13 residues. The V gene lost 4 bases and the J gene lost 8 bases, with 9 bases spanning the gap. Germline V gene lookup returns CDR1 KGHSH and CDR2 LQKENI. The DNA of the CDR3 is TGTGCCAGCTCACAGGGGGGGGATTCACCCCTCCACTTT. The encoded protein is CASSQGGDSPLHF.

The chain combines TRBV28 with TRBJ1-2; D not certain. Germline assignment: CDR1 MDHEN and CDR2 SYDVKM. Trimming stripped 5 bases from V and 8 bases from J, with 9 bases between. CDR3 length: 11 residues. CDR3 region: CASSRHHGYTF. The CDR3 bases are TGTGCCAGCAGTCGCCATCACGGCTACACCTTC.

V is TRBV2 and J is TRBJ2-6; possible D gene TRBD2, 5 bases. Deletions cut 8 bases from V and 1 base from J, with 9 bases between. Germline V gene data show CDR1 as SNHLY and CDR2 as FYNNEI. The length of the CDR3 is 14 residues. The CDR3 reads CASQLVSGANVLTF. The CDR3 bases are TGTGCCAGCCAACTAGTGTCTGGGGCCAACGTCCTGACTTTC.

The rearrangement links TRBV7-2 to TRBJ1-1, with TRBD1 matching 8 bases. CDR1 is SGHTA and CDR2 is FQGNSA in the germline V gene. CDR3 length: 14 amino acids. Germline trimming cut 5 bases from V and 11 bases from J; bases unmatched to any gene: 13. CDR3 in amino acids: CASSPDRGIVSAFF. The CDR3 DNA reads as TGTGCCAGCAGCCCAGACAGGGGAATAGTGTCGGCTTTCTTT.

The CDR3 sequence: CASSSTGTLYEQYF. Written as DNA, the CDR3 is TGTGCCAGCAGCTCCACCGGGACCCTCTACGAGCAGTACTTC. The chain couples TRBV11-2 to TRBJ2-7; D tentatively reads TRBD1 or TRBD2 (5 bases each). V lost 4 bases, J lost 3 bases, and 13 bases lay in between. The CDR3 has 14 residues. CDR1 and CDR2 from the germline V gene are SGHAT and FQNNGV.

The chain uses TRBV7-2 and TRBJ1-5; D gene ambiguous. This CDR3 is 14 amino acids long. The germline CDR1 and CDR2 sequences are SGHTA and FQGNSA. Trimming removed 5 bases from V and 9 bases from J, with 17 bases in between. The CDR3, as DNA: TGTGCCAGCAGCCCAGTTCCGGCGCCGGGGCCCCAGCATTTT. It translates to CASSPVPAPGPQHF.

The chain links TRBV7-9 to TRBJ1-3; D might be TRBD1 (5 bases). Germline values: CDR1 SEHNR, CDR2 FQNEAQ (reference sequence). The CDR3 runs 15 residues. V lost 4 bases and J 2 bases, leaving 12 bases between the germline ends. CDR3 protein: CASSSSKTAGNTIYF. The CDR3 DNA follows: TGTGCCAGCAGCTCCTCCAAGACAGCTGGAAACACCATATATTTT. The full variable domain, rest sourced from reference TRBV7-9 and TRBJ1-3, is DTGVSQNPRHKITKRGQNVTFRCDPISEHNRLYWYRQTLGQGPEFLTYFQNEAQLEKSRLLSDRFSAERPKGSFSTLEIQRTEQGDSAMYLCASSSSKTAGNTIYFGEGSWLTVV.

CDR3 nucleotides: TGTGCCAGCAGCCTGCTAGGGTGGAATCAGCCCCAGCATTTT. As protein: CASSLLGWNQPQHF. The V call is TRBV28, the J call TRBJ1-5, with D uncertain. From germline, CDR1 is MDHEN and CDR2 SYDVKM. Trimming removed 6 bases from V and 4 bases from J, with 13 bases in between. This CDR3 has 14 amino acids.

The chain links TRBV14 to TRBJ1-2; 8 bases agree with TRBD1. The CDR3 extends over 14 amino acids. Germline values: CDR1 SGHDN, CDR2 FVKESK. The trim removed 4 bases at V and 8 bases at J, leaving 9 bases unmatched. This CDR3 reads CASSRAGGAGGYTF. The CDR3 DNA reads TGTGCCAGCAGCCGGGCAGGGGGCGCGGGCGGCTACACCTTC.

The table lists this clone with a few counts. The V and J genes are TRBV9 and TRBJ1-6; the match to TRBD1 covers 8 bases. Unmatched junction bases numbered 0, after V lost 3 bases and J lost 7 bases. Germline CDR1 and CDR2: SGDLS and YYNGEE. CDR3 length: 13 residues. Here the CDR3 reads CASSGQGNSPLHF. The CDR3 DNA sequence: TGTGCCAGCAGCGGACAGGGGAATTCACCCCTCCACTTT.

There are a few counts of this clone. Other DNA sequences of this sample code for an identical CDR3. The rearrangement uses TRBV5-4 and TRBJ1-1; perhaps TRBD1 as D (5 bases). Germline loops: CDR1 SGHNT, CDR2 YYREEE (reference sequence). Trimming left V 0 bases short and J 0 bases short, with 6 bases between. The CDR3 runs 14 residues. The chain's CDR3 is CASSLDRLNTEAFF. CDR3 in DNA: TGTGCCAGCAGCTTGGACAGGCTGAACACTGAAGCTTTCTTT.

CDR3 bases: TGTGCCAGCAGCAACGGAGGGGAGCAGTACTTC. This translates into CASSNGGEQYF. This chain connects TRBV21-1 to TRBJ2-7; the table assigns TRBD2, which was not confirmed against the DNA. TRBV21-1 is tagged as a pseudogene. This CDR3 comprises 11 residues.

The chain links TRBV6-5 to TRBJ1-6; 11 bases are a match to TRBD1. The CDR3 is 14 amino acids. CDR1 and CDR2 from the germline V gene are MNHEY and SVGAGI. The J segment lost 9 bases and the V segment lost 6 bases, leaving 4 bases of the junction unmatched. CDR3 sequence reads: CASRGQGDISPLHF. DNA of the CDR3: TGTGCCAGCAGGGGACAGGGGGATATTTCACCCCTCCACTTT.

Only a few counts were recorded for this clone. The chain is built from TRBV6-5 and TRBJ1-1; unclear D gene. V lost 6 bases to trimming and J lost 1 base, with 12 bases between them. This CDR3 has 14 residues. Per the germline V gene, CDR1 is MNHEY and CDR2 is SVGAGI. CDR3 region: CASSYDSRNTEAFF. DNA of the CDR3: TGTGCCAGCAGCTATGATTCTAGGAACACTGAAGCTTTCTTT.

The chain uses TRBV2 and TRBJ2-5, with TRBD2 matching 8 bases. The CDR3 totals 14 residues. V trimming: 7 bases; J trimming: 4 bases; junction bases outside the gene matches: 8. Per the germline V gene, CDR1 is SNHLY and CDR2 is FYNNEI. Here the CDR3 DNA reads TGTGCCAGCACCCGACCCGGGACTAGAGAGACCCAGTACTTC. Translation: CASTRPGTRETQYF.

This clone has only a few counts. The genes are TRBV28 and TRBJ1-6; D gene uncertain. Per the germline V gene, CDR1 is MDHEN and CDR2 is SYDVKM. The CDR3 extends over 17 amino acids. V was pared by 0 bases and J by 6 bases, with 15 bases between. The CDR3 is CASSLWIPLEGNSPLHF. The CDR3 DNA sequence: TGTGCCAGCAGTTTATGGATCCCTTTGGAGGGTAATTCACCCCTCCACTTT.

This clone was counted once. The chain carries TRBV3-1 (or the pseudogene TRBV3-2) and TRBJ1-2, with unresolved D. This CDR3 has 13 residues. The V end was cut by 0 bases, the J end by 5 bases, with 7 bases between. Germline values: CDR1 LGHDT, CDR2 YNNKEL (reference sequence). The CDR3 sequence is CASSQDHSYGYTF. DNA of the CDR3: TGTGCCAGCAGCCAAGATCACAGTTATGGCTACACCTTC.

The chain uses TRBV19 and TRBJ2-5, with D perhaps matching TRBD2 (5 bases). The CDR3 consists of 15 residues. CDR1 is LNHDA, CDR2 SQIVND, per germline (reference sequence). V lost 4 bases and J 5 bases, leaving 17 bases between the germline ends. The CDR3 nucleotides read TGTGCCAGTAGTACAGGAGATATGGGAGTCGAGACCCAGTACTTC. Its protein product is CASSTGDMGVETQYF.

Here the CDR3 reads CASSVGTGGESPLHF. The CDR3 nucleotides read TGTGCCAGCAGCGTAGGGACAGGGGGGGAATCACCCCTCCACTTT. The gene calls are TRBV9 and TRBJ1-6, with TRBD1 matching over 10 bases. This CDR3 has 15 amino acids. V was pared by 0 bases and J by 10 bases, with 4 bases of the junction left unmatched. CDR1 is SGDLS and CDR2 is YYNGEE in the germline V gene.

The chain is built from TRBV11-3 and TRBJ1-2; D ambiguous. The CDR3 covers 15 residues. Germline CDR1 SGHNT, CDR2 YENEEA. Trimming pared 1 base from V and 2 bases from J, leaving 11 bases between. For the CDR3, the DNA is TGTGCCAGCAGCTTAGGAGGGCCCGAGAACTATGGCTACACCTTC. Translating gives CASSLGGPENYGYTF.

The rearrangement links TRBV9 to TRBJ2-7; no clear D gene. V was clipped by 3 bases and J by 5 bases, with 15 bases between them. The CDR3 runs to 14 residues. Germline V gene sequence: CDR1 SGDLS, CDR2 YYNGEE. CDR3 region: CASSAQGFSDEQYF. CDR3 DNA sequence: TGTGCCAGCAGCGCCCAAGGGTTTTCCGACGAGCAGTACTTC.

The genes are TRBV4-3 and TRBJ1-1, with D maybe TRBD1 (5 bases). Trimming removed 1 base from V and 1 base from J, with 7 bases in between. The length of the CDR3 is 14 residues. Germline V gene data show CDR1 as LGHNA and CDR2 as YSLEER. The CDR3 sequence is CASSQAGQNTEAFF. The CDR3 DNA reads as TGCGCCAGCAGCCAAGCGGGGCAGAACACTGAAGCTTTCTTT.

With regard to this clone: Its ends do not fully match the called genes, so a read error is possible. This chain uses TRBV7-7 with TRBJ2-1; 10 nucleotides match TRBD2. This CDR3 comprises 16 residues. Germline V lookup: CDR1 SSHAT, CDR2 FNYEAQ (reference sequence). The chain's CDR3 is CASSPRLAGALNEQFF. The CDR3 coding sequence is TGTGCTAGCAGCCCTCGACTAGCGGGCGCCTTAAATGAGCAGTTCTTC.